The rows below give T cell receptor beta chains drawn from one sample of a study of blood T cell repertoires in COVID-19. The table came from immunoSEQ multiplex PCR; TCRdb's copy has only in-frame clones and leaves some out. The sample shows roughly 60,000 clones, almost 90% of them seen only once. The source material was peripheral blood. These TCRs come from a man in his fifties or sixties with active COVID-19. CDR3s include the opening cysteine and the closing phenylalanine or tryptophan. The D gene is left open where the match is weak. Clone size is not always given. Where it is, it says once, few, many or a class for expanded clones.

TRBJ1-5	few	TRBV7-2	15	TRBD1	CASNAQGSANQPQHF	TGTGCCAGCAACGCACAGGGGTCGGCCAATCAGCCCCAGCATTTT
TRBJ1-2	.	TRBV7-6	15	TRBD1	CASSHRDRDAGGYTF	TGTGCCAGCAGCCACCGGGACAGGGATGCGGGAGGCTACACCTTC
TRBJ2-1	.	TRBV11-2	15	TRBD2	CASSLIIAGVYEQFF	TGTGCCAGCAGCTTAATAATAGCGGGAGTTTATGAGCAGTTCTTC
TRBJ1-1	once	TRBV18	11	.	CASSLYTEAFF	TGTGCCAGCTCCCTTTACACTGAAGCTTTCTTT
TRBJ1-1	.	TRBV5-1	14	TRBD1	CASSLAQGSTEAFF	TGCGCCAGCAGCTTGGCACAGGGGAGCACTGAAGCTTTCTTT
TRBJ2-1	once	TRBV5-6	12	.	CVSGLSYNEQFF	TGTGTCAGCGGACTCTCCTACAATGAGCAGTTCTTC
TRBJ2-3	.	TRBV2	15	.	CASSRGTSNTDTQYF	TGTGCCAGCAGTCGAGGGACTTCCAACACAGATACGCAGTATTTT
TRBJ2-1	.	TRBV5-1	16	.	CASSPGGVPTYNEQFF	TGCGCCAGCAGCCCCGGAGGTGTACCGACCTACAATGAGCAGTTCTTC
TRBJ2-7	.	TRBV7-9	18	TRBD1	CASSLTGTGGGSSYEQYF	TGTGCCAGCAGCTTGACAGGGACAGGGGGCGGTAGCTCCTACGAGCAGTACTTC
TRBJ2-7	.	TRBV15	15	.	CATSYYVGSSYEQYF	TGTGCCACCAGTTACTACGTGGGGAGCTCCTACGAGCAGTACTTC
TRBJ2-7	.	TRBV5-4	14	TRBD1	CASSSRDRVYEQYF	TGTGCCAGCAGCTCTCGGGACAGGGTCTACGAGCAGTACTTC
TRBJ2-3	.	TRBV5-1	16	.	CASSPHSGSSTDTQYF	TGCGCCAGCAGCCCGCATAGCGGATCTAGCACAGATACGCAGTATTTT
TRBJ2-1	.	TRBV5-1	15	TRBD1	CASSASQQGHNEQFF	TGCGCCAGCAGCGCCAGTCAACAGGGGCACAATGAGCAGTTCTTC
TRBJ2-5	.	TRBV7-9	15	TRBD1	CASSLLRTGQETQYF	TGTGCCAGCAGCTTATTAAGGACAGGACAAGAGACCCAGTACTTC
TRBJ2-4	.	TRBV28	13	.	CASSLLGENIQYF	TGTGCCAGCAGTTTGCTAGGAGAAAACATTCAGTACTTC
TRBJ2-7	few	TRBV4-1	15	TRBD1	CASSQGQGPRYEQYF	TGCGCCAGCAGCCAAGGACAGGGTCCCCGGTACGAGCAGTACTTC
TRBJ2-7	once	TRBV27	15	TRBD2	CASSLILTSAYEQYF	TGTGCCAGCAGTTTAATCCTGACTAGCGCGTACGAGCAGTACTTC
TRBJ2-7	.	TRBV6-5	15	.	CASSYRDSEAYEQYF	TGTGCCAGCAGTTACCGGGATAGCGAGGCCTACGAGCAGTACTTC
TRBJ2-2	.	TRBV11-2	16	TRBD2	CASSPYSGGSPGELFF	TGTGCCAGCAGCCCCTATAGCGGGGGCTCGCCCGGGGAGCTGTTTTTT
TRBJ1-3	.	TRBV9	15	.	CASSVDGQGLNTIYF	TGTGCCAGCAGCGTAGACGGGCAGGGGTTAAACACCATATATTTT
TRBJ2-3	.	TRBV6-6	12	.	CASSYAGDTQYF	TGTGCCAGCAGTTACGCCGGAGATACGCAGTATTTT
TRBJ1-3	.	TRBV9	13	.	CASSVDNGNTIYF	TGTGCCAGCAGCGTCGACAACGGAAACACCATATATTTT
TRBJ2-2	.	TRBV27	16	.	CASSLQGKGLSGELFF	TGTGCCAGCAGTTTACAGGGGAAAGGGCTAAGCGGGGAGCTGTTTTTT
TRBJ2-5	.	TRBV5-8	13	TRBD2	CASSYGLAGTQYF	TGTGCCAGCAGCTACGGACTAGCGGGGACCCAGTACTTC
TRBJ2-2	.	TRBV5-1	14	TRBD2	CASSPKRETGELFF	TGCGCCAGCAGCCCCAAGCGGGAGACCGGGGAGCTGTTTTTT
TRBJ2-3	.	TRBV20-1	15	.	CSVTDRLGGADTQYF	TGCAGTGTTACTGACCGACTAGGGGGGGCAGATACGCAGTATTTT
TRBJ2-4	.	TRBV7-2	16	TRBD1	CASSPGQGLAKNIQYF	TGTGCCAGCAGCCCTGGACAGGGCCTAGCCAAAAACATTCAGTACTTC
TRBJ1-2	once	TRBV7-8	15	.	CASKTFGGAIYGYTF	TGTGCCAGCAAGACTTTTGGGGGGGCGATCTATGGCTACACCTTC
TRBJ2-5	few	TRBV7-2	16	TRBD2	CASSPGLARYQETQYF	TGTGCCAGCAGCCCGGGACTAGCGAGGTACCAAGAGACCCAGTACTTC
TRBJ1-1	.	TRBV18	15	.	CASSPLKDRNTEAFF	TGTGCCAGCTCACCACTCAAGGACAGGAACACTGAAGCTTTCTTT
TRBJ1-6	.	TRBV28	15	.	CASSLGVIYNSPLHF	TGTGCCAGCAGTTTGGGAGTAATCTATAATTCACCCCTCCACTTT